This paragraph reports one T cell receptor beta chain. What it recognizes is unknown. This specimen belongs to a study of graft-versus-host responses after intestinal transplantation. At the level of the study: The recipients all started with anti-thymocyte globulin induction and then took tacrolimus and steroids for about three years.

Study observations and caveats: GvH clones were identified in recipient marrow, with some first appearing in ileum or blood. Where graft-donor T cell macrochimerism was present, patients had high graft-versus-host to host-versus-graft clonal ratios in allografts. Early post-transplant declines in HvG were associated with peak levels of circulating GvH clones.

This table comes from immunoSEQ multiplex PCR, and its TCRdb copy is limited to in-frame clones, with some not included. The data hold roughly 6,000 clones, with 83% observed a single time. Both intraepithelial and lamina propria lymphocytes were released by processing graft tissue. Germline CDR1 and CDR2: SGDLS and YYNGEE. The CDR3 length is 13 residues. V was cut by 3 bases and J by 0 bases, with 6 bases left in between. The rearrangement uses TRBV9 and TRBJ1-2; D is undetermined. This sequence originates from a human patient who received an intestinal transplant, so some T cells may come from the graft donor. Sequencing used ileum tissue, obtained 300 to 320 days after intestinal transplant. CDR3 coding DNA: TGTGCCAGCAGCGATCAAACTAACTATGGCTACACCTTC. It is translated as CASSDQTNYGYTF. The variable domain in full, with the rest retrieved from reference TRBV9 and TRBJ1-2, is DSGVTQTPKHLITATGQRVTLRCSPRSGDLSVYWYQQSLDQGLQFLIQYYNGEERAKGNILERFSAQQFPDLHSELNLSSLELGDSALYFCASSDQTNYGYTFGSGTRLTVV.